This T cell receptor (beta chain) stems from a study of beta chain features in type 1 diabetes. Expressed TCRB transcripts were sequenced because the isolated RNA had all been reverse transcribed beforehand. Assay used: immunoSEQ multiplex PCR; TCRdb lists only in-frame clones, some missing. The table lists about 650,000 clones, around an eighth of them singletons, with 0.09% to 0.15% in the top ten. Overall study results and limits: For cells with high TCR expression, cDNA sequencing could yield over-representation. Type 1 diabetes patients had fewer VDJ junction insertions and more deletions. Comparison showed that naive, central memory and Treg TCRB repertoires appeared more similar among patients than among healthy donors. Type 1 diabetes patients had TCRB CDR3s that were shorter (moderately but significantly so) in all four CD4+ subsets.

This clone was seen more than once but under ten times. No antigen is known for it. The sample was naive CD4+ T cells from blood. The sequence came from a man younger than 45 with type 1 diabetes.

The DNA of the CDR3 is TGTGCCAGCACCAATCTCGGGGCAGGGCCAGATACGCAGTATTTT. Its protein is CASTNLGAGPDTQYF. The genes are TRBV6-6 and TRBJ2-3; the D call may be TRBD1 or TRBD2 (5 bases each). The length of the CDR3 is 15 residues. Trimming took 7 bases from V and 4 from J, leaving 18 bases between them. CDR1 and CDR2 (germline): MNHNY, SVGAGI (reference sequence).